The sequence of this T cell receptor beta chain was determined in a study of T cells in Graves' hyperthyroidism and ophthalmopathy. Researchers amplified the TCR beta CDR3 regions from RNA transcripts. Using the HTBI primer set, a first-round RT-PCR was run on the TCR CDR3. TCRdb passed the multiplex PCR reads through MiXCR, listing each CDR3 protein once. This sample has about 260,000 distinct CDR3 sequences, with approximately 23% found just once. Study-level findings and limits: The model predicted ophthalmopathy a median around six months before onset.

This clonotype was picked up many times. Its antigen is not identified. The sequencing input was blood. The sequence came from a man aged 30 to 45 with Graves' ophthalmopathy.

The CDR3 sequence is CSAPGGWIGSPLHF. In DNA, the CDR3 is TGCAGTGCCCCTGGGGGATGGATTGGTTCACCCCTCCACTTT. The genes are TRBV20-1 and TRBJ1-6; D is perhaps TRBD1 (5 bases). Germline V lookup: CDR1 DFQATT, CDR2 SNEGSKA (reference sequence). CDR3 length: 14 residues. Trimming took off 6 bases at V and 9 bases at J, with 18 bases between the two ends.